This T cell receptor (beta chain) came from a study of blood T cell repertoires in COVID-19. Per the study methods: Cell counts per sample came from amplifying reference gene primers. Generated by immunoSEQ multiplex PCR, the TCRdb table keeps only in-frame clones and is missing some. V and J calls and clone size are copied from that table; D and trimming were computed from the DNA. The table records roughly 100,000 clones, around 87% of them present only once. This sequence originates from a woman aged 25 to 39 with acute or convalescent COVID-19. Sequenced sample: peripheral blood.

The CDR3 loop is CASSGPIAGGSEAFF. The CDR3 region has the DNA TGTGCCAGCAGTGGGCCTATCGCGGGGGGTAGTGAAGCTTTCTTT. The chain employs TRBV28 and TRBJ1-1, with D tentatively TRBD1 (5 bases). V was shortened by 5 bases and J by 7 bases, with 20 bases between the two germline ends. Germline lookup yields CDR1 MDHEN and CDR2 SYDVKM. This CDR3 is 15 amino acids long.